Below, one T cell receptor beta chain is given with its context. The target antigen is unknown. TCRdb keeps only in-frame clones here, not all; method: immunoSEQ multiplex PCR. The repertoire holds 20,000 to 25,000 clones, with 82% as singletons. These data are taken from a study of neoadjuvant nivolumab and ipilimumab in lung cancer. Study information: The combination arm added day-1 ipilimumab 1 mg/kg to nivolumab 3 mg/kg on days 1, 15, 29. Overall study findings and caveats: Resected-tumor TCR richness correlated positively with pretherapy blood richness. TCR richness and clonality were higher in tumors than adjacent uninvolved lung. From pretherapy to surgery, tumor richness and clonality rose with dual therapy.

Sequenced here: peripheral blood, sampled before neoadjuvant nivolumab, alone or with ipilimumab. The clonotype comes from an adult with non-small cell lung cancer.

The CDR3 DNA reads as TGTGCCAGTATCCCCCCTGGACAGTCCACTGAAGCTTTCTTT. Translated: CASIPPGQSTEAFF. This chain connects TRBV19 to TRBJ1-1; D possibly corresponds to TRBD1 (6 bases). The V gene's germline CDR1 is LNHDA and CDR2 SQIVND (reference sequence). V was shortened by 7 bases and J by 4 bases, with 16 bases between the two germline ends. The CDR3 consists of 14 residues.